This T cell receptor (beta chain) is from a study of vaccination and CD4 T cells after COVID-19. For this clonotype: Its antigen is currently unknown.

The Oncomine TCR Beta short-read assay sequenced DNA from cultured CD4+ T cells. TCRdb ran MiXCR on the PCR reads and lists one entry per CDR3 protein. This repertoire shows around 18,000 distinct CDR3 sequences, less than 50% found once; its top ten account for 9.5% to 15%. Treatment reported: roughly 10-day PBMC culture with coronavirus spike peptide pools or control peptides (ViraFEST assay). The sequence came from a human donor who had recovered from COVID-19. The sample comprised CD4+ T cells from blood, cultured in vitro.

The CDR3 nucleotides read TGTGCCAGCAGGACGGGCTATGGCTACACCTTC. Protein: CASRTGYGYTF. The gene calls are TRBV6-1 and TRBJ1-2; D is unclear. The CDR3 has 11 residues. Deletions cut 6 bases from V and 4 bases from J, with 6 bases between. Germline values: CDR1 MNHNS, CDR2 SASEGT.